This entry concerns a single TCR beta chain. Which antigen it targets is not known. There are no base qualities to consult, and no much larger clone falls within one base. The sample comes from a study of cytomegalovirus exposure and HLA in healthy donors listed by TCRdb under 2017. The study in broad terms: An earlier analysis of more than 550 of the donors reported over 250 Gb of sequence data and about 120 million unique TCR beta sequences obtained from some 170 million T cells. An early release covering over 500 HLA-typed donors comprised about 320 gigabases of sequencing data and around 80 million unique TCR sequences. Of the roughly 400 genotyped donors, approximately 80% fell in the genetic ancestry cluster associated with self-reported Caucasian donors. The study aimed to test whether signatures of past pathogen exposure could be identified by cataloging public T cell receptors. Using immunosequencing, the study profiled T cell repertoires from 550 to 750 subjects and related those repertoires to cytomegalovirus serostatus. In addition to the first cohort of approximately 650 subjects, a separate validation cohort of around 110 different subjects was used. To predict cytomegalovirus infection status, the study combined high-throughput TCR immunosequencing, statistical association of individual TCRs with disease status, and machine learning. A later analysis re-analyzed previously published TCR beta repertoires from several hundred donors and added high-resolution HLA genotyping to study TCR occurrence patterns. Rather than drawing on any new phenotypic data, the later analysis identified candidate immune exposures from TCR beta sequences and the way those sequences occurred across donors. An earlier analysis of some 500 of the donors applied high-throughput TCR beta sequencing to assess whether each TCR beta V gene segment acted as functional or pseudogenic. Donor age, sex, ethnicity and CMV serostatus were compiled together with the repertoire data. A later genetic analysis took genome-wide SNP genotypes for about 55% of the 666 donors and used that subset as a discovery cohort. Every repertoire in the discovery cohort had been generated on one and the same sequencing platform. Class I and class II HLA loci were covered by the typing at four-digit resolution. Typing coverage varied by locus: about 620-640 donors for A, B, C, DRB1 and DQB1; about 520 for DQA1; more than 600 for DPA1; roughly 450 for DPB1. Five DR-DQ haplotypes were handled as single units for association and clustering, since linkage in the cohort was strong. Among 398 genotyped donors of the cohort, an average of 235,054 unique TCR beta nucleotide sequences were sequenced per donor, around 20% of them non-productive. The study at large found these results: A cluster of highly shared sequence variants was judged likely to be a technical artifact of the sequencing pipeline. In a later analysis, the rate of TCR association differed among HLA loci, with DRB1 alleles having the most associated TCRs and HLA-C alleles having the fewest. Presence/absence analyses assumed roughly uniform sequencing depth across donors, an assumption that may not hold. Correlated functional status among segregating V segments might reflect linkage disequilibrium, but an unknown experimental factor could not be ruled out. For the cohort, immune exposure information was limited to CMV serostatus. Because HLA typing was unavailable for some donors at each locus, only the typed subset was used in association tests. In an earlier analysis of roughly 560 of the donors, most TCR beta V segments were observed in productive rearrangements about 90% or about 30% of the time, broadly matching IMGT annotations. Most CMV-associated TCR beta chains appeared to be HLA-restricted in a later analysis, and the HLA associations seemed to be driven largely by CMV exposure. V-gene and J-gene trimming of TCR beta chains was associated with a missense DCLRE1C variant in a later genetic analysis, and the association was replicated in an independent cohort. In this cohort, only TCR beta chains were sequenced, and detectable features were limited by the absence of alpha or paired-chain data. Specific HLA alleles were associated with over 15,000 TCR beta sequences at a false discovery rate of 0.05 in a later analysis. In a later analysis, HLA-associated TCR beta chains showed more clonal expansion and lower generation probabilities than non-associated chains that were equally common. In both the original and validation cohorts, the classifier was reported to diagnose cytomegalovirus status with high specificity and sensitivity. Several of the top co-occurrence clusters appeared to be linked to parvovirus B19, influenza, CMV and Epstein-Barr virus, according to a later analysis. A later genetic analysis reported fewer N-insertions in productive TCRs among donors in an Asian-associated ancestry cluster than the roughly 620-donor mean. The authors suggested that the approach could potentially be extended to other disease states and immunological phenotypes. Because the 87-base-pair reads could not distinguish some IMGT-functional V segments, including TRBV6-2 and TRBV6-3, those segments were excluded. Because counts were too low, some 16 rarely observed V segments, including chromosome 9 orphons, were excluded from the earlier analysis of about 500 of the donors. When HLA alleles, especially DR and DQ, strongly co-occurred, TCR associations were difficult to assign to individual alleles. Three of the identified cytomegalovirus-associated TCR beta chains were confirmed in vitro to be specific for cytomegalovirus antigens. Most TCR sequences were seen in very few donors, while some public TCRs were found in many individuals. The study listed 150 to 200 TCR beta chains as associated with cytomegalovirus. A further reported finding was that TCR beta sequences accurately predicted the HLA-A and HLA-B alleles for most subjects in the first cohort.

The method was the immunoSEQ multiplex PCR assay. The multiplex PCR relied on a mix of 60 forward primers for TCR Vbeta segments and 13 reverse primers for TCR Jbeta segments. The CDR3 region of rearranged TCR beta genes was amplified from genomic DNA by a multiplex PCR assay. The Illumina HiSeq System was used to sequence the amplified TCR beta libraries as 87-base-pair reads. On the study's bioinformatics: In a later analysis, about 80 million unique TCR beta chains were counted across the 690 or so repertoires, and around 11 million of these chains were shared by at least two donors. A nearest-neighbor algorithm error-corrected the raw reads and collapsed the reads into unique sequences, merging closely related sequences to remove PCR and sequencing errors. V, D and J gene segments were assigned by aligning CDR3 sequences to IMGT reference sequences. For a sequence to be retained, a match of at least six nucleotides to both a V gene segment and a J gene segment was required. Rearrangements were called productive when the CDR3 lacked stop codons and stayed in frame with V and J; all others were non-productive. Following IMGT convention, CDR3 was defined as the stretch from the second conserved V-encoded cysteine up to the conserved J-encoded phenylalanine. The earlier analysis of 550 to 650 of the donors excluded any sequence lacking an unambiguous match to a single V gene segment. In an earlier analysis of some 590 of the donors, a V segment was called functional when productive rearrangements were above 56.7%, and segregating when the standard deviation between donors exceeded 5%. A statistical classification framework was built to diagnose cytomegalovirus status from the catalog of TCR beta chain sequences. V and J gene assignment, in a later analysis, came from comparing TCR nucleotide sequences with IMGT/GENE-DB human TR gene sequences. The TCRdist pipeline was used in a later analysis to assign CDR3 sequences and most-parsimonious VDJ recombination scenarios. A later analysis defined each TCR beta chain by its CDR3 amino acid sequence plus V-gene family, and excluded reads lacking a unique V-gene family. As a way to deal with suspected cross-contamination and a sequencing artifact, a later analysis dropped 450 to 700 nucleotide sequences that were highly shared and had low generation probability. In a later analysis, a clonal expansion index was calculated for each public chain from normalized within-repertoire ranks of inferred template counts. Generation probabilities in a later analysis came from a VDJ recombination model fitted to out-of-frame rearrangements, and those results were checked against IGoR. Hypergeometric tests were used in a later analysis to score TCR-TCR, TCR-HLA and TCR-CMV co-occurrence, with a repertoire-size bias correction applied to the TCR pairs. In a later analysis, false discovery rates were estimated by permuting HLA or CMV assignments 20 times. In a later analysis, co-occurring TCRs were grouped with DBSCAN, and TCRdist sequence similarity was added when clustering was performed within HLA-allele-positive subsets. For co-occurrence clustering, repertoires with fewer than 30,000 or more than 120,000 public chains were excluded, along with roughly 5 repertoires with anomalous nucleotide sharing. TCRdb retrieved this table from immuneACCESS and kept in-frame rearrangements only. Not all clones are present; in checked studies, unresolved V genes account for under half, and no reason is known for the remainder. V, J and clone size are taken as reported in that table, and D and trimming were inferred from the DNA itself. The sample includes roughly 150,000 clones, with around 82% observed a single time. The top ten constitute around 7% of the sample.

The germline V gene (reference sequence) provides CDR1 SGHNT and CDR2 YYREEE. The junction shows trimming of 0 bases on V and 6 bases on J, plus 12 bases between the germline ends. The CDR3 runs 14 residues from the cysteine to the phenylalanine. Of the read, only the CDR3 DNA is kept; its 42 bases are in frame from base 1. The cohort was made up of 500 to 850 healthy bone marrow donors. Cohort members were all nominally healthy when sampled, although unrecorded immune exposures were likely present. The donor was CMV seropositive and belonged to the group of about 290 seropositive cohort members. A peripheral blood sample was provided by each donor, and peripheral blood mononuclear cells were used for TCR beta sequencing. The Qiagen DNeasy Blood Extraction Kit was used to extract genomic DNA from the blood cell samples.

This sequence uses TRBV5-4 and TRBJ1-1; the D region possibly corresponds to TRBD1 (5 bases align). Material for sequencing was PBMCs. The TCR comes from a woman aged 45-65 years in good health and CMV-seropositive. The CDR3 has the sequence CASSLAQQAPEAFF. In nucleotides, the sequence is TGTGCCAGCAGCTTGGCTCAACAGGCTCCTGAAGCTTTCTTT.